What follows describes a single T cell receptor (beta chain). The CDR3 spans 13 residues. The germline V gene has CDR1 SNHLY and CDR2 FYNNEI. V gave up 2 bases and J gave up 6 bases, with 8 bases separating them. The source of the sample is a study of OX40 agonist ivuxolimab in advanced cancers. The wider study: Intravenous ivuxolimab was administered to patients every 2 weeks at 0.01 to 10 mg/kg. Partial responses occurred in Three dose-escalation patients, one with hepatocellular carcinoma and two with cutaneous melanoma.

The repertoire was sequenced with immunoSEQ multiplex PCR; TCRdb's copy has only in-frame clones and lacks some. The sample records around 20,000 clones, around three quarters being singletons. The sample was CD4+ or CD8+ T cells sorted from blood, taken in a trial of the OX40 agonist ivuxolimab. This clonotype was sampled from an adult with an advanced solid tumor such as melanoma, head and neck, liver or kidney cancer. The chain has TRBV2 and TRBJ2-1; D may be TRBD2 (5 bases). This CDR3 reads CASSEFAGNEQFF. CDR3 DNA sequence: TGTGCCAGCAGTGAATTTGCGGGCAATGAGCAGTTCTTC.